Listed here is a single TCR beta chain. As yet, its antigen is unknown. This sample stems from a study of shared clonotypes between healthy human individuals. Deep-level assay runs were performed. Sequencing used immunoSEQ multiplex PCR; TCRdb keeps in-frame clones, though not all of them. Of 450,000 to 500,000 clones in the sample, roughly 80% are singletons; the top ten hold about an eighth. The germline gives CDR1 MDHEN, CDR2 SYDVKM. Trimming pared 6 bases from V and 3 bases from J, leaving 8 bases between. The CDR3 is 12 amino acids. Among the donors, all were Caucasian adults who lived in Nashville, Tennessee. Overall study results and limits: Sampling covered nothing but blood. Tissue TCR repertoires likely differ from those found in blood.

This rearrangement joins TRBV28 to TRBJ1-1, with D unresolved. Sequenced sample: PBMCs. This receptor was identified in a woman aged 40 to 55 in good health. Some clones in this sample may be carry-over from other donors' samples. The chain's CDR3 is CASRLGYTEAFF. The CDR3 nucleotides read TGTGCCAGCAGACTAGGGTACACTGAAGCTTTCTTT.